The 12 T cell receptor beta chains listed next were all sequenced from one sample in a study of T cells in Graves' hyperthyroidism and ophthalmopathy. Amplification of TCR beta CDR3 regions used RNA as the template. The TCR CDR3 was amplified in a first-round RT-PCR using the HTBI primer set. TCRdb itself ran the multiplex PCR reads through MiXCR, one entry per CDR3 protein. The table shows about 610,000 distinct CDR3 sequences, with 14% to 15% occurring only once. Source material: blood. Receptors were obtained from a woman aged 40 to 50 with Graves' ophthalmopathy.

This clonotype was seen many times. V and J are TRBV20-1 and TRBJ1-6; D is uncertain. There are 13 residues in the CDR3. Trimming removed 4 bases at V and 14 bases at J, with 18 bases between. The germline gives CDR1 DFQATT, CDR2 SNEGSKA (reference sequence). In DNA form, the CDR3 reads TGCAGTGCTATCCCCCCCGGGTACCTAACCCTCCACTTT. Translation gives CSAIPPGYLTLHF.

This clonotype was seen at least ten times. The CDR3 bases are TGCGCCAGCAGTGAGTCTCCGGGGGAGGGCTACACCTTC. It is translated as CASSESPGEGYTF. This chain joins TRBV10-1 and TRBJ1-2, with D tentatively TRBD1 (5 bases). The CDR3 consists of 13 residues. Per germline, CDR1 WNHNN and CDR2 SYGVQD (reference sequence). V was trimmed by 0 bases and J by 8 bases, leaving 10 bases between them.

Regarding this clonotype: One junction end disagrees with the germline gene, perhaps due to a read error. This chain links TRBV6-5 with TRBJ2-7; TRBD1 matches at 7 bases. Germline CDR1 MNHEY, CDR2 SVGAGI. This CDR3 region has 15 residues. Here the CDR3 DNA reads TGTGTCAGCAGTTACTCCGGGGACAGCTCCTACGAGCAGTACTTC. Amino acid sequence: CVSSYSGDSSYEQYF.

This clonotype came up a few times. The gene calls are TRBV7-2 and TRBJ2-7, with TRBD2 matching over 15 bases. The CDR3 is 17 amino acids. Germline V gene sequence: CDR1 SGHTA, CDR2 FQGNSA. Losses at the gene ends were 0 bases for V and 2 bases for J; bases not matched to a gene: 2. The CDR3 region has the DNA TGTGCCAGCAGCTTAGCGAGGACTAGCGGGAGGGCCTACGAGCAGTACTTC. Translating gives CASSLARTSGRAYEQYF.

This clonotype showed up many times. The chain employs TRBV6-1 and TRBJ1-1; D is unresolved. CDR3 length: 14 amino acids. Germline lookup yields CDR1 MNHNS and CDR2 SASEGT. Trimming stripped 2 bases from V and 1 base from J, with 8 bases between. For the CDR3, the DNA is TGTGCCAGCAGTGAACCAGGCACGAACACTGAAGCTTTCTTT. Protein: CASSEPGTNTEAFF.

This clonotype was recorded at least ten times. The chain has TRBV11-3 and TRBJ2-6; TRBD2 is a possible D gene (5 bases). Germline CDR1 reads SGHNT; CDR2 reads YENEEA. The CDR3 length is 19 residues. Trimming pared 4 bases from V and 1 base from J, leaving 20 bases between. The CDR3 DNA follows: TGTGCCAGCAGCTCTACTAGGGTGCCTCAACTATCTGGGGCCAACGTCCTGACTTTC. Protein: CASSSTRVPQLSGANVLTF.

This clonotype was observed at least ten times. The chain is built from TRBV6-5 and TRBJ2-7; 9 nucleotides line up with TRBD1. Germline lookup yields CDR1 MNHEY and CDR2 SVGAGI. The junction had 3 bases not matched to a gene; V was cut back by 2 bases and J by 4 bases. The CDR3 runs 14 residues. CDR3 bases: TGTGCCAGCAGTTACACGGGACAGGGATACGAGCAGTACTTC. Translated: CASSYTGQGYEQYF.

CDR3 residues: CASTRNVQNTEAFF. In DNA form, the CDR3 reads TGCGCCAGCACCAGAAACGTCCAGAACACTGAAGCTTTCTTT. The V and J genes are TRBV5-1 and TRBJ1-1; D uncertain. From germline, CDR1 is SGHRS and CDR2 YFSETQ. Trimming left V 6 bases short and J 1 base short, with 13 bases between. The CDR3 totals 14 residues.

Of note for this clonotype: A much larger clone lies a single base off, so this may be a read error. CDR3 region: CASSKTDRGETRYF. Written as DNA, the CDR3 is TGTGCTAGCAGCAAAACGGACAGGGGAGAGACCCGGTACTTC. The V call is TRBV7-7, the J call TRBJ2-5; 9 nucleotides agree with TRBD1. Germline values: CDR1 SSHAT, CDR2 FNYEAQ (reference sequence). The CDR3 length is 14 residues.

CDR3 sequence: CASSQDLETSPNTGELFF. The CDR3 coding sequence is TGCGCCAGCAGCCAAGATCTCGAGACTAGCCCGAACACCGGGGAGCTGTTTTTT. This chain uses TRBV4-3 with TRBJ2-2; 7 bases fit TRBD2. V trimming: 0 bases; J trimming: 0 bases; junction bases outside the gene matches: 7. This CDR3 comprises 18 residues. The V gene's germline CDR1 is LGHNA and CDR2 YSLEER.

The table lists this clonotype with many counts. This chain uses TRBV7-3 with TRBJ1-1; 8 bases match TRBD1. Germline CDR1 is SGHTA and CDR2 is FQGTGA. There are 15 residues in the CDR3. V shed 0 bases, J shed 5 bases, and the junction held 5 bases outside the gene matches. The CDR3 here is CASSLTAGGETEAFF. CDR3 nucleotides: TGTGCCAGCAGCTTAACGGCAGGGGGCGAGACTGAAGCTTTCTTT.

A single count supports this clonotype. The chain employs TRBV29-1 and TRBJ2-5, with 12 bases aligning to TRBD1. The germline V gene encodes CDR1 SQVTM and CDR2 ANQGSEA. The CDR3 runs 15 residues. The V segment lost 6 bases and the J segment 3 bases; nucleotides outside the gene matches: 8. This CDR3 is CSVEGDRGLEETQYF. As DNA, the CDR3 is TGCAGCGTCGAGGGGGACAGGGGGCTTGAAGAGACCCAGTACTTC. Drawing the rest from reference TRBV29-1 and TRBJ2-5, the complete variable domain is SAVISQKPSRDICQRGTSLTIQCQVDSQVTMMFWYRQQPGQSLTLIATANQGSEATYESGFVIDKFPISRPNLTFSTLTVSNMSPEDSSIYLCSVEGDRGLEETQYFGPGTRLLVL.